Presented here are 16 T cell receptor beta chains from one specimen sequenced in a study of T-cell memory formation after mild COVID-19. TCRdb independently ran MiXCR on the 5' RACE reads; one entry per CDR3 protein. Among approximately 490,000 distinct CDR3 sequences listed, 20% were seen once. The sample consisted of PBMCs or a T cell subset sorted from them (not recorded which). Receptor source: an adult woman who had mild COVID-19 (a few samples of this study predate the infection). Cell type and time point are not known.

This clonotype was counted ten times or more. The chain couples TRBV5-4 to TRBJ1-2; D is perhaps TRBD1 (6 bases). The CDR3 has 14 residues. The V gene's germline CDR1 is SGHNT and CDR2 YYREEE (reference sequence). V was pared by 0 bases and J by 5 bases, with 11 bases between. The CDR3 here is CASSLAGAGYGYTF. The CDR3 nucleotides are TGTGCCAGCAGCTTGGCAGGGGCGGGATATGGCTACACCTTC. Full variable domain (outside the CDR3, taken from reference TRBV5-4 and TRBJ1-2): ETGVTQSPTHLIKTRGQQVTLRCSSQSGHNTVSWYQQALGQGPQFIFQYYREEENGRGNFPPRFSGLQFPNYSSELNVNALELDDSALYLCASSLAGAGYGYTFGSGTRLTVV.

The rearrangement links TRBV29-1 to TRBJ2-1; D might be TRBD2 (5 bases). The CDR3 has 12 residues. V was cut by 4 bases and J by 6 bases, with 10 bases left in between. Per germline, CDR1 SQVTM and CDR2 ANQGSEA. CDR3 nucleotide sequence: TGCAGCGTTGGGAACGGGGTCAATGAGCAGTTCTTC. Its translation is CSVGNGVNEQFF.

This clonotype was recorded a few times. This sequence joins TRBV28 and TRBJ1-5; 12 bases are a match to TRBD1. The germline V gene has CDR1 MDHEN and CDR2 SYDVKM. V gave up 6 bases and J gave up 6 bases; unmatched junction bases: 6. This CDR3 contains 15 residues. CDR3 coding DNA: TGTGCCAGCAGCGACCGGGACAGGGGGCCTCAGCCCCAGCATTTT. Its translation is CASSDRDRGPQPQHF.

The rearrangement links TRBV18 to TRBJ2-7, with 13 bases lining up with TRBD2. The CDR3 covers 19 residues. The V gene's germline CDR1 is KGHSH and CDR2 LQKENI. After removal of 2 bases from V and 0 bases from J, the junction contained 10 bases not matched to a gene. DNA of the CDR3: TGTGCCAGCTCACCAACCCCTGGACTAGCGGGAGCGGCCTCCTACGAGCAGTACTTC. Protein product: CASSPTPGLAGAASYEQYF.

The chain uses TRBV12-3 or TRBV12-4 and TRBJ2-1; either TRBD1 or TRBD2 may fit D (6 bases each). V dropped 6 bases and J dropped 4 bases, with 13 bases sitting between them. The CDR3 is 14 amino acids. The CDR3 DNA is TGTGCCAGCAGGCCGCCGGGGGCATACAATGAGCAGTTCTTC. It is translated as CASRPPGAYNEQFF.

This clonotype was found many times. This chain connects TRBV29-1 to TRBJ2-3, with 9 bases identical to TRBD2. V gave up 5 bases and J gave up 4 bases; unmatched junction bases: 7. The CDR3 sequence is 14 residues long. CDR1 SQVTM and CDR2 ANQGSEA come from the germline V gene. The CDR3 is CSVNSGRGADTQYF. CDR3 DNA sequence: TGCAGCGTTAATAGCGGGAGAGGTGCAGATACGCAGTATTTT.

The gene calls are TRBV4-3 and TRBJ1-1; possible D gene TRBD1, 5 bases. V shed 1 base and J shed 3 bases, with 9 bases lying between them. Germline lookup yields CDR1 LGHNA and CDR2 YSLEER. The CDR3 is 14 residues long. The CDR3 loop is CASSQVPGDTEAFF. The DNA of the CDR3 is TGCGCCAGCAGCCAAGTACCGGGGGACACTGAAGCTTTCTTT.

This clonotype was detected a few times. V is TRBV7-3 and J is TRBJ2-5, with D possibly TRBD2 on 5 matching bases. Germline assignment: CDR1 SGHTA and CDR2 FQGTGA. V was shortened by 5 bases and J by 4 bases, with 14 bases between the two germline ends. The CDR3 covers 14 residues. CDR3 region: CASSHSGGGETQYF. The CDR3 DNA reads TGTGCCAGCAGCCACTCAGGAGGAGGAGAGACCCAGTACTTC.

The CDR3 spells CASRLAGNYGYTF. Here the CDR3 DNA reads TGCGCCAGCAGACTAGCCGGAAACTATGGCTACACCTTC. The rearrangement joins TRBV4-1 to TRBJ1-2; unclear D gene. The CDR3 runs to 13 residues. Looked up from germline, CDR1 is MGHRA and CDR2 is YSYEKL. The germline V and J ends were trimmed by 6 bases and 2 bases, with 10 bases remaining between them.

The chain has TRBV12-3 or TRBV12-4 and TRBJ2-5; D gene unclear. The CDR3 spans 14 residues. V dropped 1 base and J dropped 2 bases, with 8 bases sitting between them. CDR3 sequence: CASSLGAGQETQYF. The CDR3 DNA follows: TGTGCCAGCAGTTTAGGGGCCGGACAAGAGACCCAGTACTTC.

The chain recombines TRBV6-5 with TRBJ1-4; the D gene is possibly TRBD1 (6 bases). The CDR3 sequence is 17 residues long. Germline CDR1 MNHEY, CDR2 SVGAGI. Trimming removed 6 bases from V and 3 bases from J, with 20 bases in between. CDR3 protein: CASRPYSAGQPNEKLFF. The CDR3 DNA sequence: TGTGCCAGCAGACCTTACTCCGCGGGACAACCTAATGAAAAACTGTTTTTT.

This clonotype was seen only a few times. V is TRBV20-1 and J is TRBJ1-2; D gene unclear. CDR3 length equals 15 residues. Trimming left V 0 bases short and J 0 bases short, with 11 bases between. The V gene's germline CDR1 is DFQATT and CDR2 SNEGSKA (reference sequence). CDR3 sequence (DNA): TGCAGTGCTAGAGATGGCTCCGGGTCTAACTATGGCTACACCTTC. Residues: CSARDGSGSNYGYTF.

This clonotype was observed a few times. The rearrangement joins TRBV7-7 to TRBJ2-1; D might be TRBD1 or TRBD2, each matching 5 bases. Per germline, CDR1 SSHAT and CDR2 FNYEAQ (reference sequence). This CDR3 has 16 residues. The V and J ends lost 5 bases and 0 bases respectively, with 14 bases between them. Written as DNA, the CDR3 is TGTGCCAGCAGCCCTGGGACCGACCCCTCCTACAATGAGCAGTTCTTC. It translates to CASSPGTDPSYNEQFF.

The chain carries TRBV4-1 and TRBJ2-1; 9 positions match TRBD1. The length of the CDR3 is 16 residues. Germline loops: CDR1 MGHRA, CDR2 YSYEKL. J was trimmed by 6 bases and V by 1 base; bases with no gene match: 7. The CDR3: CASSQGPGQGFNEQFF. For the CDR3, the DNA is TGCGCCAGCAGCCAAGGACCGGGACAGGGCTTCAATGAGCAGTTCTTC.

This clonotype has only a few counts. V gene TRBV7-2 combines with J gene TRBJ1-2; no clear D. This CDR3 has 12 residues. Germline CDR1 and CDR2: SGHTA and FQGNSA. The ends were cut back, 4 bases at V and 7 bases at J, with 10 bases in the middle. CDR3 sequence: CASSSSGPGYTF. CDR3 DNA sequence: TGTGCCAGCAGCTCGTCGGGTCCTGGCTACACCTTC.

The chain joins TRBV25-1 to TRBJ1-1, with D possibly matching TRBD1 (5 bases). The CDR3 contains 15 residues. V lost 3 bases and J 8 bases, leaving 19 bases between the germline ends. Germline V CDR1 and CDR2: MGHDK, SYGVNS. The CDR3 DNA sequence: TGTGCCAGCAGTGATTGGAACCAACGGGACCAAGAAGCTTTCTTT. This translates into CASSDWNQRDQEAFF. Variable domain in full (rest from reference TRBV25-1 and TRBJ1-1): EADIYQTPRYLVIGTGKKITLECSQTMGHDKMYWYQQDPGMELHLIHYSYGVNSTEKGDLSSESTVSRIRTEHFPLTLESARPSHTSQYLCASSDWNQRDQEAFFGQGTRLTVV.